The clone carrying this T cell receptor beta chain has more than one count but fewer than ten. Its antigen is still unknown. The data derive from a study of regulatory T cells in long-lasting Graves disease. Study findings and constraints: Favoring TRBV28, TRBJ1-2 and TRBJ2-5 was a feature seen in persistent disease.

Stated time point: newly diagnosed GD, antithyroid drugs for less than 3 months. Extracted PBMC RNA gave rise to the TCR library. For TCR beta, libraries came from iRepertoire HTBI primers and Arm-PCR of CDR3 regions. A single record per CDR3 protein comes from TCRdb applying MiXCR to the multiplex PCR reads. The data hold about 200,000 distinct CDR3 sequences, with approximately 18% observed a single time. Trimming took off 0 bases at V and 2 bases at J, with 9 bases between the two ends. Germline assignment: CDR1 LNHNV and CDR2 YYDKDF (reference sequence). This CDR3 is 15 amino acids long. This same sample was also part of a study on T cells in Graves' hyperthyroidism and ophthalmopathy. Per that study: Clinical symptoms, serum thyroxine and TRAb, thyroid ultrasound and orbital computed tomography were used for the diagnoses. Carried out on the TCR CDR3, a first-round RT-PCR used the HTBI primer set. Classification by a 13 V-J model distinguished ophthalmopathy from stable hyperthyroidism.

The receptor was isolated from a woman under 40 with Graves disease. This specimen consisted of peripheral blood mononuclear cells (PBMCs), obtained at new diagnosis, from a patient treated with antithyroid drugs. The chain carries TRBV15 and TRBJ2-3; D possibly corresponds to TRBD1 (6 bases). CDR3 region: CATSRDQGNTDTQYF. The DNA of the CDR3 is TGTGCCACCAGCAGAGATCAGGGGAACACAGATACGCAGTATTTT.